These T cell receptor beta chains were read from a single sample in a study of regulatory T cells in long-lasting Graves disease. TCRdb re-analysed the multiplex PCR reads in MiXCR, keeping a single row per CDR3 protein. The repertoire holds a few hundred thousand distinct CDR3 sequences, with just over 20% as singletons. The sequencing here drew on peripheral blood mononuclear cells (PBMCs), taken at new diagnosis, from a patient treated with antithyroid drugs. These receptors were taken from a female donor with Graves disease. The CDR3 runs from the conserved cysteine through the conserved F or W. A D gene is named only where the DNA matches it firmly. Clone size is stated in some rows and not others, as once, few, many or a class when expanded.

size	D	J	V	DNA	CDR3
once	-	TRBJ2-5	TRBV7-3	TGTGCCAGCAGCTTAACAGACCAAGAGACCCAGTACTTC	CASSLTDQETQYF
-	TRBD1	TRBJ2-2	TRBV13	TGTGCCAGCTATAAGGGGGCTCTCGGGGAGCTGTTTTTT	CASYKGALGELFF
-	-	TRBJ1-2	TRBV11-2	TGTGCCAGCAGCTTCCGGGCCGGGGCGATCTACGGCTACACCTTC	CASSFRAGAIYGYTF
many	TRBD1	TRBJ1-1	TRBV10-3	TGTGCCATCAGTGAGGCGGGGACAGGGGGCTCTGAAGCTTTCTTT	CAISEAGTGGSEAFF
many	-	TRBJ1-2	TRBV5-6	TGTGCCAGCAGCAAGGGGGGAGGGACGTTCAAGGATGGCTACACCTTC	CASSKGGGTFKDGYTF
many	TRBD1	TRBJ2-5	TRBV27	TGTGCCAGCCAAAGCTTCCGGGACAGGGGGGAGACCCAGTACTTC	CASQSFRDRGETQYF
many	-	TRBJ1-2	TRBV7-2	TGTGCCAGCAGCTTAGTCGGTTCCGCAAACTATGGCTACACCTTC	CASSLVGSANYGYTF
-	TRBD2	TRBJ2-7	TRBV7-9	TGTGCCAGCAGCTCAGAGTGGGACGGACTAGCGGGAGTGAACGAGCAGTACTTC	CASSSEWDGLAGVNEQYF
-	-	TRBJ1-5	TRBV7-2	TGTGCCAGCAGGCCGACAATTTTTCTTACGCCCCAGCATTTT	CASRPTIFLTPQHF
many	-	TRBJ2-1	TRBV11-2	TGTGCCAGCAGCTTAGACCGGTTGGGGGGTGAGCAGTTCTTC	CASSLDRLGGEQFF
few	TRBD2	TRBJ2-3	TRBV4-2	TGTGCCAGCTCACAGCAAGCGGGAGGGGGTACAGATACGCAGTATTTT	CASSQQAGGGTDTQYF
-	TRBD2	TRBJ2-2	TRBV5-1	TGTGCCAGCAGCTCGGGACTAGCGGGAGTAGGGGCCGGGGAGCTGTTTTTT	CASSSGLAGVGAGELFF
many	-	TRBJ2-1	TRBV2	TGTGCCAGCAGAGGTTCTACTCAGGGGCACAATGAGCAGTTCTTC	CASRGSTQGHNEQFF
-	-	TRBJ2-5	TRBV11-1	TGCGCCAGCAGCCGCTCGGGGGGCCTCTTGCGGACCCAGTACTTC	CASSRSGGLLRTQYF
many	TRBD1	TRBJ1-6	TRBV7-2	TGTGCCAGCAGCCCACGGACAGGCCATTCACCCCTCCACTTT	CASSPRTGHSPLHF
few	TRBD1	TRBJ1-2	TRBV20-1	TGCAGTGCTAGAAGGGACAGGGCGCACTATGGCTACACCTTC	CSARRDRAHYGYTF
-	-	TRBJ1-5	TRBV5-1	TGCGCCAGCAGCTTGGGGGAACATCAGCCCCAGCATTTT	CASSLGEHQPQHF
many	TRBD1	TRBJ1-5	TRBV6-1	TGTGCCAGCAGTGGCCCTGGACAGGGGGGGCAGCCCCAGCATTTT	CASSGPGQGGQPQHF
many	-	TRBJ2-1	TRBV10-3	TGTGCCATCAAAAGGGGTTCCGATGAGCAGTTCTTC	CAIKRGSDEQFF
-	TRBD2	TRBJ2-1	TRBV11-2	TGTGCCAGCAGCAAGGGACTAGCGGGAGGATTCGGCAATGAGCAGTTCTTC	CASSKGLAGGFGNEQFF
few	TRBD2	TRBJ2-3	TRBV10-3	TGTGCCATCAGTGGATCTAGCGGGCAGACCACAGATACGCAGTATTTT	CAISGSSGQTTDTQYF
many	TRBD2	TRBJ2-1	TRBV28	TGTGCCAGCAGTTCTGTAGCGGGGGGGGACAATGAGCAGTTCTTC	CASSSVAGGDNEQFF
many	-	TRBJ2-5	TRBV12-3/TRBV12-4	TGTGCCAGCAGTTTAGCGCACCCGCAAGAGACCCAGTACTTC	CASSLAHPQETQYF
many	-	TRBJ2-2	TRBV6-1	TGTGCCAGCCGCAGGGAACGAACCGGGGAGCTGTTTTTT	CASRRERTGELFF
-	TRBD1	TRBJ1-1	TRBV29-1	TGCAGCGTTGAAGATTCGGATAACAGGGGAGGGGGAGCAGCTTTCTTT	CSVEDSDNRGGGAAFF
few	-	TRBJ1-1	TRBV18	TGTGCCAGCTCACCTTCGACAGAAAACACTGAAGCTTTCTTT	CASSPSTENTEAFF
few	TRBD2	TRBJ2-7	TRBV6-1	TGTGCCAGCACCAAGAAGGGGCGGGAGGCCGGCTACGAGCAGTACTTC	CASTKKGREAGYEQYF
many	TRBD2	TRBJ2-3	TRBV20-1	TGCAGTGCTAGGGAGGCGGGGGGAACAGATACGCAGTATTTT	CSAREAGGTDTQYF
many	-	TRBJ2-2	TRBV15	TGTGCCACCAGCAGAGTGAGGGGACCTAACACCGGGGAGCTGTTTTTT	CATSRVRGPNTGELFF
few	-	TRBJ1-1	TRBV6-2/TRBV6-3	TGTGCCACCCGGGGTGGCACTGAAGCTTTCTTT	CATRGGTEAFF
few	-	TRBJ1-2	TRBV9	TGTGCCAGCAGCCCGTCGCAGGGTTTTGGTGGCTACACCTTC	CASSPSQGFGGYTF